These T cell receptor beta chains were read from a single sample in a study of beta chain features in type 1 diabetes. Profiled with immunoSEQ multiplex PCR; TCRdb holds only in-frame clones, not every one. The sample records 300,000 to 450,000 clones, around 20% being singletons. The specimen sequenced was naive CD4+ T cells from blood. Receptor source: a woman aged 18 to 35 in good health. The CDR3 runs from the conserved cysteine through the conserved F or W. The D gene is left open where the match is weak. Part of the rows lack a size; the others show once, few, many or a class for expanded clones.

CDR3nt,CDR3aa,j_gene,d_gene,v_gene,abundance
TGTGCCAGCAGCCCGAGGGTATCCTACAATGAGCAGTTCTTC,CASSPRVSYNEQFF,TRBJ2-1,NA,TRBV7-2,NA
TGCGCCAGCAGCCAAGAACAGTTTCGACGGACTGAAGCTTTCTTT,CASSQEQFRRTEAFF,TRBJ1-1,NA,TRBV4-1,few
TGTGCCTGGAGTGTAAGGTTTAGCGGGGGTGAGCAGTTCTTC,CAWSVRFSGGEQFF,TRBJ2-1,TRBD2,TRBV30,NA
TGTGCCAGCAGCTGGACTAGCTTTACCGGGGAGCTGTTTTTT,CASSWTSFTGELFF,TRBJ2-2,TRBD2,TRBV11-3,few
TGCGCCAGCAGCCCGGGACTTAGGAGCTCCTACGAGCAGTACTTC,CASSPGLRSSYEQYF,TRBJ2-7,NA,TRBV4-1,few
TGTGCCAGCAGCTTAGATTTCCGAGGTTACACCTTC,CASSLDFRGYTF,TRBJ1-2,NA,TRBV7-9,few
TGCAGCGGGGGGGGCAGGCTCCATGGAGCTTTCTTT,CSGGGRLHGAFF,TRBJ1-1,NA,TRBV29-1,few
TGTGCCAGCAGCCCGAGGACAGGCCTGAACACTGAAGCTTTCTTT,CASSPRTGLNTEAFF,TRBJ1-1,TRBD1,TRBV5-4,NA
TGTGCCATCAGTACGGTGGGGGGTGGGGATACGCAGTATTTT,CAISTVGGGDTQYF,TRBJ2-3,NA,TRBV10-3,few
TGCGCCAGCAGCTTGCCCTCCCGGACAGGTTCGATGTACAATGAGCAGTTCTTC,CASSLPSRTGSMYNEQFF,TRBJ2-1,TRBD1,TRBV5-1,NA
TGCGCCAGCAGCTTGGGCCTTCGTGGACTAGCGGGAGGTTACAATGAGCAGTTCTTC,CASSLGLRGLAGGYNEQFF,TRBJ2-1,TRBD2,TRBV5-1,once
TGTGCTAGCAGCTTGTTAGCGGAGGGAGGGACCCAGTACTTC,CASSLLAEGGTQYF,TRBJ2-5,NA,TRBV7-7,NA
TGTGCCAGCAGTTACTCGCCAGGTCGAGGAAACACCATATATTTT,CASSYSPGRGNTIYF,TRBJ1-3,NA,TRBV6-6,NA
TGTGCCAGCAGTACCACGAGTAGCGGGGGGCATAATGAGCAGTTCTTC,CASSTTSSGGHNEQFF,TRBJ2-1,TRBD2,TRBV9,NA
TGTGCCAGTAGTATGGGGCGAACAGAGGATCAGCCCCAGCATTTT,CASSMGRTEDQPQHF,TRBJ1-5,NA,TRBV19,NA
TGTGCCAGCAGTTCTGCCGGGGAGCTGTTTTTT,CASSSAGELFF,TRBJ2-2,NA,TRBV6-6,NA